This T cell receptor beta chain was sequenced for a study of cytomegalovirus exposure and HLA in healthy donors. Study findings and constraints: It was assumed in the presence/absence analyses that sequencing depth was roughly uniform across donors. Beyond CMV serostatus, there was no information to go on about immune exposure.

PCR involved 60 Vbeta and 13 Jbeta primers. The table came from immunoSEQ multiplex PCR; TCRdb's copy has only in-frame clones and leaves some out. The sample includes about 140,000 clones, approximately 83% seen only once; the top ten take 1.5% to 2%. The CDR3 runs 15 residues. V was cut by 5 bases and J by 5 bases, with 18 bases left in between. From germline, CDR1 is MDHEN and CDR2 SYDVKM. Remarks on this clone: Its matching antigen is unknown.

The sequence came from a woman aged 40 to 55 in good health and CMV-seronegative. Input material: PBMCs. The chain uses TRBV28 and TRBJ1-1; TRBD1 might be the D (6 bases). As DNA, the CDR3 is TGTGCCAGCAGTCCCGGCACAGGGAGGGGTACTGAAGCTTTCTTT. Its protein product is CASSPGTGRGTEAFF.